A selection of T cell receptor beta chains follows, all from one sample in a study of blood T cell repertoires in COVID-19. Generated by immunoSEQ multiplex PCR, the TCRdb table keeps only in-frame clones and is missing some. This sample has fewer than 350,000 clones, with about 89% found just once. The specimen was PBMCs or T cells enriched from blood (not recorded which). The receptors originated from a man aged 60-69 years who had recovered from COVID-19. Both conserved end residues are trimmed from each CDR3.

CDR3: SVGTGEVYGYT
V: TRBV29-1

CDR3: ASSPWGGAEQY
V: TRBV3-1/TRBV3-2

CDR3: ASSSGTGKLF
V: TRBV18

CDR3: ASSRSGQSYEQY
V: TRBV28

CDR3: ASSEEGSLPGEQF
V: TRBV6-1

CDR3: ASSYPQGRADQPQH
V: TRBV6-2/TRBV6-3

CDR3: ASRSRYEQY
V: TRBV19

CDR3: ASSKAGIGDEQY
V: TRBV6-6

CDR3: ASSFAGGGSGGETQY
V: TRBV5-1

CDR3: ASIGGTGETQY
V: TRBV28

CDR3: ASTYASGPYNEQF
V: TRBV5-1

CDR3: ASSYGQGAGNSPLH
V: TRBV6-5

CDR3: ASSRTWRSQAQH
V: TRBV5-6

CDR3: ASSSQGALNSPLH
V: TRBV7-2

CDR3: ASSQIAGSSYNEQF
V: TRBV9

CDR3: ASSPWTGVGEKLF
V: TRBV7-2

CDR3: ASSPSGLGADTQY
V: TRBV18

CDR3: ASTSGVAVNQPQH
V: TRBV2

CDR3: ASSEWTPEAF
V: TRBV6-1

CDR3: ASSSQGVDTEAF
V: TRBV5-1

CDR3: ASSLRTGLETQY
V: TRBV7-3

CDR3: ASSEGGHTGELF
V: TRBV6-4

CDR3: ASSLYSTSFQETQY
V: TRBV5-6

CDR3: ASSMTGEGSGELF
V: TRBV28

CDR3: ASSNQGILPQH
V: TRBV19

CDR3: ASSTSAISYEQY
V: TRBV27

CDR3: ASTKDLGSSYNEQF
V: TRBV19

CDR3: ASRERLAGFYEQY
V: TRBV2

CDR3: ASTLGRLAGGPKSSYNEQF
V: TRBV7-8

CDR3: ASSGGLAGGRRDTGELF
V: TRBV5-4

CDR3: ASSFSGSSYNEQF
V: TRBV7-2

CDR3: ASSSPGLAEYEQY
V: TRBV19

CDR3: ASSWDRGSTEAF
V: TRBV5-4

CDR3: ASSLGGARNTIY
V: TRBV28

CDR3: ASSLTRMNTEAF
V: TRBV6-2/TRBV6-3

CDR3: ASRLTGGLYNEQF
V: TRBV27

CDR3: ASSEGLAGKRATQY
V: TRBV5-6

CDR3: ASSPLAGSGSSYEQY
V: TRBV28

CDR3: ASSSGLWGTDTQY
V: TRBV7-7

CDR3: ASSRRTSGWETQY
V: TRBV5-1

CDR3: ASSYRQGEGTYGYT
V: TRBV6-2/TRBV6-3

CDR3: ASSQQTAGRTEAF
V: TRBV14

CDR3: ASSREGTGVNTEAF
V: TRBV5-1

CDR3: ASSQAGLPLH
V: TRBV4-1

CDR3: ASSRAAGRPDSGNTIY
V: TRBV28

CDR3: ASSLAGQLIDTQY
V: TRBV7-9